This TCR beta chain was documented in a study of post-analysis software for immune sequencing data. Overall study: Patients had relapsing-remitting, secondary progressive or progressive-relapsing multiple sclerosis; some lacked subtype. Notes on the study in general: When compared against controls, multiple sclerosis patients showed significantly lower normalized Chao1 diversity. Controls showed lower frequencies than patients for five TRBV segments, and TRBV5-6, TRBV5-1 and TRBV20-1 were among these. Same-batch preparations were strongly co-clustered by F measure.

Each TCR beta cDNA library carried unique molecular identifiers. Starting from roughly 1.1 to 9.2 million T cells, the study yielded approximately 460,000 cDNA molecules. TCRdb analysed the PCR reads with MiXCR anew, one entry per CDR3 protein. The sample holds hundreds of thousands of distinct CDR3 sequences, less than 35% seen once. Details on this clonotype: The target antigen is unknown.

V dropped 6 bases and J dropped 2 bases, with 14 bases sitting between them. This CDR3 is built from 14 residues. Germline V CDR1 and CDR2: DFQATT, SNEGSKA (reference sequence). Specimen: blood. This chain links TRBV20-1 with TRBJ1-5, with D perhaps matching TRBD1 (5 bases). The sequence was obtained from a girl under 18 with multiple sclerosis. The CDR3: CSARALRGNQPQHF. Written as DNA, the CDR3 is TGCAGTGCCAGGGCCCTCAGGGGCAATCAGCCCCAGCATTTT.